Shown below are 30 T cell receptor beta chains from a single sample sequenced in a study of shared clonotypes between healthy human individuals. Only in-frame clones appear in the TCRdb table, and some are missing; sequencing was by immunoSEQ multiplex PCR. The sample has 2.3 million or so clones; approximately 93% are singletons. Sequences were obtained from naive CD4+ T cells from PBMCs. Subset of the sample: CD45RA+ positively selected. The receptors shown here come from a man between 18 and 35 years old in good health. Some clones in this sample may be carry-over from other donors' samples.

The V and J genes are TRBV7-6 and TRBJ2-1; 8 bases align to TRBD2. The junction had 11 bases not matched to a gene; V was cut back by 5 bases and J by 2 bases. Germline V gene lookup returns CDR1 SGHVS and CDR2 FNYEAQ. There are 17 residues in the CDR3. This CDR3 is CASSTWGAGGPYNEQFF. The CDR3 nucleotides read TGTGCCAGCAGCACCTGGGGGGCGGGAGGCCCCTACAATGAGCAGTTCTTC.

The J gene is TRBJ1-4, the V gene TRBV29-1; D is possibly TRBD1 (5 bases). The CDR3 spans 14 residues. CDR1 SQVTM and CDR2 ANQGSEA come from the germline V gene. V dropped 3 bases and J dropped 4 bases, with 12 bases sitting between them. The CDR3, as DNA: TGCAGCGTTGACAGGGTGGAGGATAATGAAAAACTGTTTTTT. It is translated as CSVDRVEDNEKLFF.

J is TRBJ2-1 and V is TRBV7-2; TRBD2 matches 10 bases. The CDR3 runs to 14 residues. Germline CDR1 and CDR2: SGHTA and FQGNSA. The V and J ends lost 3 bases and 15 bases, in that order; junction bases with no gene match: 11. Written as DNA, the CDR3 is TGTGCCAGCAGCTTCAGGGCTAGCGGGGGCGGTGGGTTCTTC. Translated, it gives CASSFRASGGGGFF.

CDR3 nucleotide sequence: TGTGCCAGCAGCGCTCCAACAGGGCTGAACACTGAAGCTTTCTTT. This encodes CASSAPTGLNTEAFF. This chain joins TRBV9 and TRBJ1-1; TRBD1 might be the D (6 bases). The V end was cut by 3 bases, the J end by 0 bases, with 12 bases between. The CDR3 has 15 amino acids. Per the germline V gene, CDR1 is SGDLS and CDR2 is YYNGEE.

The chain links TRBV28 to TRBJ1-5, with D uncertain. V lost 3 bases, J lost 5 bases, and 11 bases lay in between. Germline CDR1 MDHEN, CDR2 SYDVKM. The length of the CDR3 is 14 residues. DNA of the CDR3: TGTGCCAGCAGTTTTCTAGGTCGGGATCAGCCCCAGCATTTT. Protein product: CASSFLGRDQPQHF.

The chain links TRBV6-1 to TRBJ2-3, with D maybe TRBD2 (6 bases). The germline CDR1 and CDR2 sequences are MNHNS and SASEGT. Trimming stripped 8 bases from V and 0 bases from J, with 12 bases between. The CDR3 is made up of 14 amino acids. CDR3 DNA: TGTGCCAGCCAACTAGCTCCGAGCACAGATACGCAGTATTTT. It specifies CASQLAPSTDTQYF.

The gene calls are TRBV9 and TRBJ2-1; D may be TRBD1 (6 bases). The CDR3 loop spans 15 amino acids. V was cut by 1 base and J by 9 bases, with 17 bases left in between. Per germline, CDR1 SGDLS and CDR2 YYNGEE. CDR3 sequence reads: CASSVTLYQGSEQFF. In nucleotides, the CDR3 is TGTGCCAGCAGCGTAACTTTATACCAGGGGAGTGAGCAGTTCTTC.

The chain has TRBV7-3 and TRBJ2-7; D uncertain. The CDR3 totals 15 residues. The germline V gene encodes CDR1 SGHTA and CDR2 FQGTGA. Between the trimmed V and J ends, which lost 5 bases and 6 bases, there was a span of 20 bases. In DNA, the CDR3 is TGTGCCAGCAGCGGTAAGGGCGCCTCCAGAAGCGAGCAGTACTTC. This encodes CASSGKGASRSEQYF.

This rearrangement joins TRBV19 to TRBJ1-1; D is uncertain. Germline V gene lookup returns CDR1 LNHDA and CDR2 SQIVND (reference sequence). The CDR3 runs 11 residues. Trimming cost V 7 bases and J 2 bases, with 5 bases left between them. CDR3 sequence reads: CASNKNTEAFF. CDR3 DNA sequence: TGTGCCAGTAATAAAAACACTGAAGCTTTCTTT.

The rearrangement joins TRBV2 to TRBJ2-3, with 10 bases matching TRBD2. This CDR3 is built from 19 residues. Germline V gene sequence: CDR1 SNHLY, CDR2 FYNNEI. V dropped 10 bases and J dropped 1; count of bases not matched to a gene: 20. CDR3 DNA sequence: TGTGCCACTCAGGGGCCAGGGGGTTTAGCGGGAGGAGGCACAGATACGCAGTATTTT. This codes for CATQGPGGLAGGGTDTQYF.

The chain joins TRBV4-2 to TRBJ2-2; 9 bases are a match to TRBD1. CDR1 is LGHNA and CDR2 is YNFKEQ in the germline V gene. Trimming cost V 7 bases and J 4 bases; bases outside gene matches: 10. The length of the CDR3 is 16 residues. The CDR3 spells CASTLGDRVRTGELFF. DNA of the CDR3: TGTGCCAGCACGTTAGGGGACAGGGTGCGCACCGGGGAGCTGTTTTTT.

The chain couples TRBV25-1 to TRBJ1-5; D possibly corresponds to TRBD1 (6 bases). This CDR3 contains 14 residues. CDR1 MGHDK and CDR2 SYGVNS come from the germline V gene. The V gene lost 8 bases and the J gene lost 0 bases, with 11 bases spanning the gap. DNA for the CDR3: TGTGCCAGCGAGGACAGTGATAGCAATCAGCCCCAGCATTTT. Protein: CASEDSDSNQPQHF.

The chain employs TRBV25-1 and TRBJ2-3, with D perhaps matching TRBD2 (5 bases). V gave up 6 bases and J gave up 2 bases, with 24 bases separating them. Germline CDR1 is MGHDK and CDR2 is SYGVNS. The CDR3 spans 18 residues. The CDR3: CASRVNRDPRTVTDTQYF. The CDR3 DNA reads TGTGCCAGCAGAGTGAACCGGGATCCAAGAACGGTCACAGATACGCAGTATTTT.

CDR3 nucleotide sequence: TGCGCCAGCAGGGTTACAACTAATGAAAAACTGTTTTTT. It is translated as CASRVTTNEKLFF. The chain employs TRBV5-1 and TRBJ1-4; D is undetermined. Germline V gene sequence: CDR1 SGHRS, CDR2 YFSETQ. This CDR3 is 13 amino acids long. The V end was cut by 5 bases, the J end by 0 bases, with 5 bases between.

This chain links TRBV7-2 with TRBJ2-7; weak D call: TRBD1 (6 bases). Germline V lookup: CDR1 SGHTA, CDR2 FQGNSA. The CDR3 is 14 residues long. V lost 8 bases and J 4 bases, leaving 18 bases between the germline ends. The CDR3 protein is CASYPGDNRYEQYF. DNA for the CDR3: TGTGCCAGCTACCCTGGGGACAATAGATACGAGCAGTACTTC.

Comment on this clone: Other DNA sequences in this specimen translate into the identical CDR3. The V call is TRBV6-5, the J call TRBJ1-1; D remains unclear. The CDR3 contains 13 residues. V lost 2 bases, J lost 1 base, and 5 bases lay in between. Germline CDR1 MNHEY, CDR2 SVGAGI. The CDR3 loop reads CASSYEGNTEAFF. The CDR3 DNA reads TGTGCCAGCAGTTACGAGGGGAACACTGAAGCTTTCTTT.

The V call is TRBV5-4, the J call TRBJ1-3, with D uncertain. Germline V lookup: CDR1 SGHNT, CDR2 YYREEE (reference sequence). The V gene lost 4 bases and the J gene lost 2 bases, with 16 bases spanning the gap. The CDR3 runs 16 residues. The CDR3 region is CASSVTSVGAGNTIYF. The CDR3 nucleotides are TGTGCCAGCAGCGTGACATCGGTCGGGGCTGGAAACACCATATATTTT.

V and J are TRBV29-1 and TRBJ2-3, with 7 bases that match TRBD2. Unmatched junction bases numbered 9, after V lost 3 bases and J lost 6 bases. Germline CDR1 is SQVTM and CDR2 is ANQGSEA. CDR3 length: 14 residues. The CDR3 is CSVDLGGNTDTQYF. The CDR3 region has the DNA TGCAGCGTTGATCTGGGGGGGAACACGGATACGCAGTATTTT.

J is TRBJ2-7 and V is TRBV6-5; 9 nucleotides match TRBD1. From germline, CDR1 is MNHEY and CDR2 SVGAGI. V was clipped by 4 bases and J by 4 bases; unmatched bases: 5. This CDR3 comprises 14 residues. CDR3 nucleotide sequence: TGTGCCAGCAGTTCAGGGGACAGGGTTTACGAGCAGTACTTC. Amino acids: CASSSGDRVYEQYF.

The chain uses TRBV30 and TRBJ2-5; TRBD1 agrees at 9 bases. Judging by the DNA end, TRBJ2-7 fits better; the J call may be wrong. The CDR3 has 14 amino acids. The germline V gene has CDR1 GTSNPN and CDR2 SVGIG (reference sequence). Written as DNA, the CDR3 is TGTGCCTGGAGGAAGACAGGGGGGGCCTACGAGCAGTACTTC. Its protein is CAWRKTGGAYEQYF.

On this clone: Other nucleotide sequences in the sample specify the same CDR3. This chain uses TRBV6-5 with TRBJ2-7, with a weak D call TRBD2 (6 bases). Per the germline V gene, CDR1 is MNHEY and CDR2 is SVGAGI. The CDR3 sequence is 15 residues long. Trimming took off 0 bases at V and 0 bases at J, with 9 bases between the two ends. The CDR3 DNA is TGTGCCAGCAGTTACTCGGGAGGTACCTCCTACGAGCAGTACTTC. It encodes CASSYSGGTSYEQYF.

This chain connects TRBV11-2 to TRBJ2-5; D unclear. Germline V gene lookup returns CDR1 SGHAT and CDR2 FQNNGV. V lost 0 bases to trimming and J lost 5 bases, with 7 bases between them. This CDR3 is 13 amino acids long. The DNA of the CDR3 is TGTGCCAGCAGCTTAGAAGGGTGGGAGACCCAGTACTTC. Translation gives CASSLEGWETQYF. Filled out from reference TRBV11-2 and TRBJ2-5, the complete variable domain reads EAGVAQSPRYKIIEKRQSVAFWCNPISGHATLYWYQQILGQGPKLLIQFQNNGVVDDSQLPKDRFSAERLKGVDSTLKIQPAKLEDSAVYLCASSLEGWETQYFGPGTRLLVL.

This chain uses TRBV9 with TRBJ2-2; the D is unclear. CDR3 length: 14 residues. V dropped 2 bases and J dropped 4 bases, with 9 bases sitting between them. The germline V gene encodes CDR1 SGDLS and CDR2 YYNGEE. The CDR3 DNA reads TGTGCCAGCAGCGTTACAAGCTTCACCGGGGAGCTGTTTTTT. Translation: CASSVTSFTGELFF.

In nucleotides, the CDR3 is TGTGCCAGCAGCACACCCCAGGGGACTACAACTAATGAAAAACTGTTTTTT. Its protein is CASSTPQGTTTNEKLFF. The chain carries TRBV28 and TRBJ1-4, with D perhaps TRBD1 (6 bases). In germline, CDR1 is MDHEN, CDR2 SYDVKM. Trimming removed 6 bases from V and 0 bases from J, with 17 bases in between. CDR3 size: 17 residues.

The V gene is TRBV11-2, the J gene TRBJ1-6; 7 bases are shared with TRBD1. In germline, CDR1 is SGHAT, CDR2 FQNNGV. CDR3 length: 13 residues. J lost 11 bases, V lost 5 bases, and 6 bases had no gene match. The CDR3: CASSLTGRTPLHF. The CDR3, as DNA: TGTGCCAGCAGCCTGACAGGGCGAACACCCCTCCACTTT.

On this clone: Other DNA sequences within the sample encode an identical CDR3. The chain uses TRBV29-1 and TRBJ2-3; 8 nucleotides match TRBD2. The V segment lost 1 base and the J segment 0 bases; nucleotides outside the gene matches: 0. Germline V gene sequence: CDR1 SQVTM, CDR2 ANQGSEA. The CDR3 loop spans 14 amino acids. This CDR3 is CSVEASGSTDTQYF. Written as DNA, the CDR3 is TGCAGCGTTGAAGCTAGCGGGAGCACAGATACGCAGTATTTT.

Written as DNA, the CDR3 is TGTGCCAGCAGCCGCGACAGGGCGTCATACACCATATATTTT. It encodes CASSRDRASYTIYF. The gene calls are TRBV7-2 and TRBJ1-3; TRBD1 agrees at 7 bases. J gave up 8 bases and V 5 bases, and 9 bases lay outside the gene matches. From germline, CDR1 is SGHTA and CDR2 FQGNSA. The CDR3 is 14 amino acids.

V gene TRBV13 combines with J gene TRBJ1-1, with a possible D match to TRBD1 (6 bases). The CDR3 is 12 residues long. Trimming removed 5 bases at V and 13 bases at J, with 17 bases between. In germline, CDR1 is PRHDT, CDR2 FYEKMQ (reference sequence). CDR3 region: CASSLRGAKVFF. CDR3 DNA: TGTGCCAGCAGCCTTAGGGGGGCGAAGGTTTTCTTT.

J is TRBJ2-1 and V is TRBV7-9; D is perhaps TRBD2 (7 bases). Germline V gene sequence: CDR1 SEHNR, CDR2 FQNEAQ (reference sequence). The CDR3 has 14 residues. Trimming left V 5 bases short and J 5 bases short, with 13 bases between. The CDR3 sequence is CASSPRGGHNEQFF. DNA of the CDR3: TGTGCCAGCAGCCCGAGGGGGGGCCACAATGAGCAGTTCTTC.

The chain's CDR3 is CASRDRGRKPGEGYTF. The CDR3 region has the DNA TGTGCCAGTAGAGACAGGGGCCGCAAACCGGGGGAAGGCTACACCTTC. The rearrangement links TRBV19 to TRBJ1-2; the match to TRBD1 covers 8 bases. The length of the CDR3 is 16 residues. Germline V gene sequence: CDR1 LNHDA, CDR2 SQIVND (reference sequence). V trimming: 6 bases; J trimming: 8 bases; junction bases outside the gene matches: 17.